Described below is a single T cell receptor beta chain sequence and its context. Its antigen is not known. V was pared by 1 base and J by 5 bases, with 11 bases between. The CDR3 extends over 14 amino acids. CDR1 LGHNA and CDR2 YNFKEQ come from the germline V gene. Although they were nominally healthy when sampled, donors likely had unrecorded immune exposures. The study ran its PCR with 60 Vbeta and 13 Jbeta primers. TCRdb's table, derived via immunoSEQ multiplex PCR, lists solely in-frame clones and lacks some. The sample contains tens of thousands of clones, approximately 80% of which appear only once. The data originate from a study of cytomegalovirus exposure and HLA in healthy donors. Findings and caveats of the study: Researchers reported that three CMV-associated chains were confirmed in vitro as CMV antigen-specific. Some segments of the V type, notably TRBV6-2 and TRBV6-3, were excluded as indistinguishable.

Input material: PBMCs. The clonotype was recovered from an older man in good health and CMV-seropositive. The chain has TRBV4-2 and TRBJ2-5, with unresolved D. CDR3 nucleotides: TGTGCCAGCAGCCAAGGACCCGCCGGGGAGACCCAGTACTTC. Amino acid sequence: CASSQGPAGETQYF.